This T cell receptor beta chain was identified in a study of shared T cell receptors in the human thymus. Assay used: immunoSEQ multiplex PCR; TCRdb lists only in-frame clones, some missing. The sample has 700,000 or so clones; 80% to 90% are singletons. The germline V gene encodes CDR1 GTSNPN and CDR2 SVGIG (reference sequence). V was clipped by 7 bases and J by 5 bases; unmatched bases: 19. This CDR3 contains 16 residues. This sample also belongs to another study, concerning human thymus T cells. As that report states: Corrective cardiac operations yielded the resected thymus tissue. Use of V and J genes seemed skewed within the thymic and blood repertoires. Related studies noted strongly shared thymic repertoires across unrelated people.

This sequence originates from a girl less than two years old with a congenital heart defect. Sequenced: thymocytes. The chain recombines TRBV30 with TRBJ2-7; TRBD1 agrees at 8 bases. As DNA, the CDR3 is TGTGCCTTCAGGTGCGGACAGGGAAATCTCCCAAACGAGCAGTACTTC. Its translation: CAFRCGQGNLPNEQYF.